This entry concerns a single T cell receptor beta chain. V lost 3 bases to trimming and J lost 6 bases, with 9 bases between them. Germline V gene data show CDR1 as LNHDA and CDR2 as SQIVND (reference sequence). The CDR3 contains 14 residues. These data come from a study of blood T cell repertoires in COVID-19. Method: immunoSEQ multiplex PCR; TCRdb's copy keeps in-frame clones and lacks some. The top ten hold approximately 9% of the sample, which has about 250,000 clones, roughly 85% seen once. The origin of this receptor is a woman between 45 and 65 years old with acute COVID-19. Sequencing was carried out using PBMCs or T cells enriched from blood (not recorded which). The chain has TRBV19 and TRBJ1-6; no firm D call. The CDR3 DNA reads TGTGCCAGTAGTATCTTGGCGGGTAATTCACCCCTCCACTTT. It encodes CASSILAGNSPLHF.